Following are 9 T cell receptor beta chains from one sample sequenced in a study of cytomegalovirus exposure and HLA in healthy donors (dated by TCRdb to the late 2010s). Library preparation employed the immunoSEQ multiplex PCR assay. The multiplex PCR relied on a mix of 60 forward primers for TCR Vbeta segments and 13 reverse primers for TCR Jbeta segments. TCRdb holds this immuneACCESS table with in-frame rearrangements only. Some clones are missing; in checked studies, unresolved V genes explain under half, and the rest has no known cause. Within this sample are about 150,000 clones, with approximately 82% of them counted one time only. The top ten constitute under 8% of the sample. The sample was PBMCs. All receptors derive from a woman between 50 and 59 years old in good health and CMV-seropositive.

The chain joins TRBV30 to TRBJ1-2; the D gene is possibly TRBD1 (5 bases). CDR3 length: 13 residues. The V gene lost 7 bases and the J gene lost 4 bases, with 16 bases spanning the gap. Germline V gives CDR1 GTSNPN, CDR2 SVGIG (reference sequence). The CDR3 loop reads CAFLGPSVYGYTF. CDR3 bases: TGTGCCTTTTTGGGGCCTAGTGTCTATGGCTACACCTTC. The entire variable domain, with the rest obtained from reference TRBV30 and TRBJ1-2, is as follows: SQTIHQWPATLVQPVGSPLSLECTVEGTSNPNLYWYRQAAGRGLQLLFYSVGIGQISSEVPQNLSASRPQDRQFILSSKKLLLSDSGFYLCAFLGPSVYGYTFGSGTRLTVV.

This chain links TRBV19 with TRBJ1-5, with 8 bases fitting TRBD1. In germline, CDR1 is LNHDA, CDR2 SQIVND (reference sequence). Trimming cost V 4 bases and J 5 bases; bases outside gene matches: 7. CDR3 length equals 15 residues. The CDR3 is CASSRTGQRDQPQHF. DNA for the CDR3: TGTGCCAGTAGTAGGACAGGGCAAAGGGATCAGCCCCAGCATTTT.

This chain connects TRBV9 to TRBJ2-2; D uncertain. The germline CDR1 and CDR2 sequences are SGDLS and YYNGEE. V was trimmed by 2 bases and J by 4 bases, leaving 12 bases between them. This CDR3 contains 15 residues. The CDR3 is CASSVSGFFTGELFF. Here the CDR3 DNA reads TGTGCCAGCAGCGTCTCCGGGTTCTTCACCGGGGAGCTGTTTTTT.

The chain links TRBV7-9 to TRBJ1-5, with D uncertain. Looked up from germline, CDR1 is SEHNR and CDR2 is FQNEAQ (reference sequence). V was shortened by 5 bases and J by 3 bases, with 5 bases between the two germline ends. CDR3 length: 12 amino acids. The chain's CDR3 is CASSRDNQPQHF. CDR3 nucleotide sequence: TGTGCCAGCAGCCGAGACAATCAGCCCCAGCATTTT.

Written as DNA, the CDR3 is TGCGCCAGCAGCCCCATGGGGACAGGGTTCAACGAGCAGTACTTC. Translating gives CASSPMGTGFNEQYF. The chain combines TRBV5-1 with TRBJ2-7; TRBD1 matches at 9 bases. With V trimmed by 4 bases and J by 5 bases, 10 bases remained unmatched. The germline gives CDR1 SGHRS, CDR2 YFSETQ. The CDR3 is made up of 15 amino acids.

This rearrangement joins TRBV15 to TRBJ2-2; no clear D gene. V shed 3 bases and J shed 6 bases, with 8 bases lying between them. The CDR3 spans 13 residues. In germline, CDR1 is LNHNV, CDR2 YYDKDF (reference sequence). CDR3 bases: TGTGCCACCAGCAGGGCGGTCTCCGGGGAGCTGTTTTTT. As protein: CATSRAVSGELFF.

The chain links TRBV7-6 to TRBJ2-1; D might be TRBD1 (6 bases). Germline CDR1 is SGHVS and CDR2 is FNYEAQ. The V and J ends lost 5 bases and 0 bases respectively, with 32 bases between them. The CDR3 is 22 residues long. The CDR3, as DNA: TGTGCCAGCAGCGTTACTAGGGTAAACAGGGTTCCCCTATCAAGCTCCTACAATGAGCAGTTCTTC. This encodes CASSVTRVNRVPLSSSYNEQFF.

The chain employs TRBV14 and TRBJ2-7; maybe TRBD2 (5 bases). In germline, CDR1 is SGHDN, CDR2 FVKESK. Trimming took off 2 bases at V and 2 bases at J, with 10 bases between the two ends. The CDR3 extends over 14 amino acids. CDR3 coding DNA: TGTGCCAGCAGCCAATATTTCGGGACCTACGAGCAGTACTTC. Translated: CASSQYFGTYEQYF. Supplemented by reference TRBV14 and TRBJ2-7, the full variable domain reads EAGVTQFPSHSVIEKGQTVTLRCDPISGHDNLYWYRRVMGKEIKFLLHFVKESKQDESGMPNNRFLAERTGGTYSTLKVQPAELEDSGVYFCASSQYFGTYEQYFGPGTRLTVT.

This chain connects TRBV2 to TRBJ2-7, with 8 nucleotides matching TRBD1. CDR3 length equals 15 residues. Unmatched junction bases numbered 13, after V lost 3 bases and J lost 9 bases. Germline V lookup: CDR1 SNHLY, CDR2 FYNNEI. CDR3: CASSDDGQGVVGQYF. The DNA of the CDR3 is TGTGCCAGCAGTGACGACGGACAGGGTGTCGTAGGGCAGTACTTC.